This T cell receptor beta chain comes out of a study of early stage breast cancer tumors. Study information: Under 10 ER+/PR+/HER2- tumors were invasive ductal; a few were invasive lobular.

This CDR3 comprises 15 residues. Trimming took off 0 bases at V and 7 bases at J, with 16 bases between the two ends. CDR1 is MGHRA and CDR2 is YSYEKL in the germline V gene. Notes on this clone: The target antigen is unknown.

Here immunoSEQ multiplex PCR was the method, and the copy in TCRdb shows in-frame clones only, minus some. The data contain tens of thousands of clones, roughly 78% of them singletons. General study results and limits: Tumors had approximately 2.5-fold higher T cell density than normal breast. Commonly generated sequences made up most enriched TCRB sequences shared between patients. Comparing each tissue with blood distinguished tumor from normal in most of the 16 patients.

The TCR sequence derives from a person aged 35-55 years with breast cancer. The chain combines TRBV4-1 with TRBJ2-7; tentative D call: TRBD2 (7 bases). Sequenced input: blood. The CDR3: CASSQERGGKEEQYF. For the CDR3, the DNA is TGCGCCAGCAGCCAAGAGAGGGGGGGAAAAGAAGAGCAGTACTTC.